This T cell receptor (beta chain) comes out of a study of OX40 agonist ivuxolimab in advanced cancers. The overall study: All patients had ivuxolimab intravenously every 2 weeks at 0.01 to 10 mg/kg. Patients achieving partial responses numbered three: one hepatocellular carcinoma case and two cutaneous melanoma cases.

Study observations and caveats: With doses of 0.1 to 3.0 mg/kg, CD4+ and CD8+ blood T cells had undergone clonal expansion by week 6.

Sequencing used immunoSEQ multiplex PCR; TCRdb keeps in-frame clones, though not all of them. This table has roughly 82,000 clones, roughly 85% appearing once. This clone was found a few times. As yet, its antigen is unknown. Prior autoimmune disease or systemic immunosuppression barred patients. The source material was CD4+ or CD8+ T cells sorted from blood, sampled in a trial of the OX40 agonist ivuxolimab. The sequence was collected from an adult with an advanced solid tumor such as melanoma, head and neck, liver or kidney cancer.

This CDR3 reads CASSEVLSNQPQHF. The CDR3 DNA is TGTGCCAGCAGTGAAGTTCTGAGCAATCAGCCCCAGCATTTT. The chain uses TRBV6-1 and TRBJ1-5; no reliable D call. CDR3 length equals 14 residues. The germline V gene encodes CDR1 MNHNS and CDR2 SASEGT. V lost 1 base to trimming and J lost 1 base, with 5 bases between them.